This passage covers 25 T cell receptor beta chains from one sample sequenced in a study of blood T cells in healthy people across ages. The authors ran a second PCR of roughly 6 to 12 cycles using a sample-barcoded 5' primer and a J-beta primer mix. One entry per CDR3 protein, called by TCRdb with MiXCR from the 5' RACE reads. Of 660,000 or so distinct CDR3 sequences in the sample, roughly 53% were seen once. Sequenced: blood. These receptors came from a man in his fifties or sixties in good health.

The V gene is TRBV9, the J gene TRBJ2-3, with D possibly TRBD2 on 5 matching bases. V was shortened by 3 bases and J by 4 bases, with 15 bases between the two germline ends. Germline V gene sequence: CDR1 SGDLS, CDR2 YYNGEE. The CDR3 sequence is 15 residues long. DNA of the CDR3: TGTGCCAGCAGCGGCGCCGAGGAGGATCCAGATACGCAGTATTTT. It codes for CASSGAEEDPDTQYF.

For the CDR3, the DNA is TGTGCCATCAGTGAGACATTCGGGACAGCTCCCCAAGAGACCCAGTACTTC. Translation: CAISETFGTAPQETQYF. The gene calls are TRBV10-3 and TRBJ2-5; 7 positions match TRBD1. The CDR3 totals 17 residues. With 2 bases clipped from V and 1 base from J, the junction kept 10 bases outside the gene matches. In germline, CDR1 is ENHRY, CDR2 SYGVKD.

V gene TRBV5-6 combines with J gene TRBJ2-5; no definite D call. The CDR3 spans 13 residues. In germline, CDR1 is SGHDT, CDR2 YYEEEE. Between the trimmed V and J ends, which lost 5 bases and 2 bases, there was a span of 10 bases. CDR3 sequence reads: CASRRVMQETQYF. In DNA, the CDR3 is TGTGCCAGCAGACGGGTGATGCAAGAGACCCAGTACTTC.

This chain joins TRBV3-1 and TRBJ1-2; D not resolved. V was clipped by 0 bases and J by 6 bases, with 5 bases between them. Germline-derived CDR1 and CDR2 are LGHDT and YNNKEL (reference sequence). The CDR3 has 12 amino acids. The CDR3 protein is CASSQDADGYTF. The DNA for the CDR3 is TGTGCCAGCAGCCAAGATGCCGATGGCTACACCTTC.

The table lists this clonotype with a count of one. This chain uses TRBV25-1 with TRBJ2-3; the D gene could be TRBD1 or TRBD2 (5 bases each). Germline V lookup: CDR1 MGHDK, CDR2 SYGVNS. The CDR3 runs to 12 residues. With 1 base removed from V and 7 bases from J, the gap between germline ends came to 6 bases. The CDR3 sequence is CASSEWGNTQYF. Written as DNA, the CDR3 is TGTGCCAGCAGTGAATGGGGGAATACGCAGTATTTT.

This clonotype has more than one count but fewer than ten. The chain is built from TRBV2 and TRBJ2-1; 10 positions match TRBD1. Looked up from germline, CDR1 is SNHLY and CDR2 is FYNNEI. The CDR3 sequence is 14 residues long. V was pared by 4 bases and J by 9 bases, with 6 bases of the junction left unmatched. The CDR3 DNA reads TGTGCCAGCAGTGGACAGGGGGCGATGAGTGAGCAGTTCTTC. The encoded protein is CASSGQGAMSEQFF.

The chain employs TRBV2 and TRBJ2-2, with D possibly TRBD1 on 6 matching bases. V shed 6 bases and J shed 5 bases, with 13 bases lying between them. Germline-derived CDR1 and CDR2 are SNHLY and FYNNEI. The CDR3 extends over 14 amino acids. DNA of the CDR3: TGTGCCAGCAGGGGGGCGGCTTCGACCGGGGAGCTGTTTTTT. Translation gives CASRGAASTGELFF.

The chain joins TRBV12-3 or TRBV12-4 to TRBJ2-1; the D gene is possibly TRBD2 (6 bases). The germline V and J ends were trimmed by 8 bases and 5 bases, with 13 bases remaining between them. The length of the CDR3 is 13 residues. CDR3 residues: CASRRDFNNEQFF. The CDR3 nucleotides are TGTGCCAGCCGGCGGGACTTCAACAATGAGCAGTTCTTC.

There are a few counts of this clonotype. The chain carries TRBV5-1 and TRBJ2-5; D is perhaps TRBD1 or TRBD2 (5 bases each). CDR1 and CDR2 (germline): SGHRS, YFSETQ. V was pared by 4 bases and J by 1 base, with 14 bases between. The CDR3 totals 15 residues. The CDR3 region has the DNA TGCGCCAGCAGCCAAGTCTACGGGGCCCAAGAGACCCAGTACTTC. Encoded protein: CASSQVYGAQETQYF.

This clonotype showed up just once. Here the CDR3 reads CAISEYLETGNVYTF. The CDR3 DNA is TGTGCCATCAGTGAGTATTTGGAGACAGGGAATGTCTACACCTTC. The V and J genes are TRBV10-3 and TRBJ1-2; 7 nucleotides match TRBD1. The CDR3 runs 15 residues. The germline CDR1 and CDR2 sequences are ENHRY and SYGVKD. Germline trimming cut 1 base from V and 10 bases from J; bases unmatched to any gene: 12.

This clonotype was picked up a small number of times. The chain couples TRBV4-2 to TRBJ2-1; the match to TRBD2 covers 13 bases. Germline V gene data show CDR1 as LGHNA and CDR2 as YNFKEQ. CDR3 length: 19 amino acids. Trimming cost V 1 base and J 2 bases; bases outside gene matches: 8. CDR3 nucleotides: TGTGCCAGCAGCCAAGTCGGGACTAGCGGGGAAAAAGCCTACAATGAGCAGTTCTTC. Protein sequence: CASSQVGTSGEKAYNEQFF.

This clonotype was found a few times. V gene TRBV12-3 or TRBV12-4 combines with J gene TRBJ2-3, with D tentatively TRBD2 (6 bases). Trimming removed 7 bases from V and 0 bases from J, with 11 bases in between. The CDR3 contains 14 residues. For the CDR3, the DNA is TGTGCCAGCACCCGGGACTTGAGCACAGATACGCAGTATTTT. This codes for CASTRDLSTDTQYF.

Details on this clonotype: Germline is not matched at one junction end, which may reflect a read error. For the CDR3, the DNA is TGTGCCAGCAGCTTAGTGCGAGCGAGCACAGATACGCAGTATTTT. Translation: CASSLVRASTDTQYF. This chain joins TRBV5-1 and TRBJ2-3; D gene uncertain. Per the germline V gene, CDR1 is SGHRS and CDR2 is YFSETQ. CDR3 length: 15 residues.

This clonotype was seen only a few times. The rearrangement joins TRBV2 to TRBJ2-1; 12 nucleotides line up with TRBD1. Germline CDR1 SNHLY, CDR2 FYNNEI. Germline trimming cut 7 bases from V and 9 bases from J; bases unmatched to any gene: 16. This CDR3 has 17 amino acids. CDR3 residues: CASTSSPGQGAGGEQFF. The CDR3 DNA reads TGTGCCAGCACCTCCTCCCCGGGACAGGGGGCAGGGGGTGAGCAGTTCTTC.

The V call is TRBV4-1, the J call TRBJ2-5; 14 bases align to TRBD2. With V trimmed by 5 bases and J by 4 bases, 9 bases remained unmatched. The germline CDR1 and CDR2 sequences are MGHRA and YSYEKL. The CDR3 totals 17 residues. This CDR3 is CASSGRSGLAGGETQYF. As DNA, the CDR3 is TGCGCCAGCAGCGGCCGCTCCGGACTAGCGGGAGGAGAGACCCAGTACTTC.

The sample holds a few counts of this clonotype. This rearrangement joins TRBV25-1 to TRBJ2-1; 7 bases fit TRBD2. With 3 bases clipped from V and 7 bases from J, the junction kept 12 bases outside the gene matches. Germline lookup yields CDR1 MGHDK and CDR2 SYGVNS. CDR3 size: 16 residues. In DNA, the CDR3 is TGTGCCAGCAGTGATCCCCCCCCGCGGGGAGGGAATGAGCAGTTCTTC. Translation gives CASSDPPPRGGNEQFF.

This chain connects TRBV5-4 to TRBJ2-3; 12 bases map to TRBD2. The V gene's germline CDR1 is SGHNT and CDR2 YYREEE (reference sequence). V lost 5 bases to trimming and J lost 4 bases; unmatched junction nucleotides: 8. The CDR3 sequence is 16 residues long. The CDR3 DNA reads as TGTGCCAGCAGACCCGGACTAGCGGGGTCGGCAGATACGCAGTATTTT. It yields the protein CASRPGLAGSADTQYF.

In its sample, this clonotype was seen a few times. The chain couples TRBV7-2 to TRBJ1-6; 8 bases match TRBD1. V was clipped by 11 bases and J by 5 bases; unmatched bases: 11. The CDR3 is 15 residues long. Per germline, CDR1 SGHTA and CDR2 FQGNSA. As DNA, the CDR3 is TGTGCCGGACGGACAGGGACCTATAATAATTCACCCCTCCACTTT. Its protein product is CAGRTGTYNNSPLHF.

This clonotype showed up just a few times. In DNA form, the CDR3 reads TGCAGTGCTAGAAGAGGGGAAGAGACCCAGTACTTC. Translation gives CSARRGEETQYF. J is TRBJ2-5 and V is TRBV20-1; perhaps D is TRBD1 or TRBD2 (5 bases each). The CDR3 runs to 12 residues. V was pared by 2 bases and J by 3 bases, with 7 bases between. Germline V CDR1 and CDR2: DFQATT, SNEGSKA (reference sequence).

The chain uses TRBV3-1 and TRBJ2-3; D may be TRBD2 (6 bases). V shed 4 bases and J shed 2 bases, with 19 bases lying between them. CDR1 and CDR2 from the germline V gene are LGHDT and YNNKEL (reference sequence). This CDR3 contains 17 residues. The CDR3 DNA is TGTGCCAGCAGCCCCACGGAGGGACCGTCCTTCACAGATACGCAGTATTTT. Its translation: CASSPTEGPSFTDTQYF.

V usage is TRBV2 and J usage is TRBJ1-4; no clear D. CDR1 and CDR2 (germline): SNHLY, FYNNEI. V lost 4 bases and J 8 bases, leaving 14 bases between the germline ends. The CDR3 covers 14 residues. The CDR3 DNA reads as TGTGCCAGCAGTGGCGGAAGACCGGGAGAAAAACTGTTTTTT. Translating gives CASSGGRPGEKLFF. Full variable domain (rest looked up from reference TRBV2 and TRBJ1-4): EPEVTQTPSHQVTQMGQEVILRCVPISNHLYFYWYRQILGQKVEFLVSFYNNEISEKSEIFDDQFSVERPDGSNFTLKIRSTKLEDSAMYFCASSGGRPGEKLFFGSGTQLSVL.

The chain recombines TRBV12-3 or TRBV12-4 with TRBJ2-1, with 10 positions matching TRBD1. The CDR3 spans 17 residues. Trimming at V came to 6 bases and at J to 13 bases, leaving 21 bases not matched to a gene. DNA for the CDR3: TGTGCCAGCAGCCCCAACCGTCACGGGACAGGGGCAGAGACCCAGTTCTTC. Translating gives CASSPNRHGTGAETQFF.

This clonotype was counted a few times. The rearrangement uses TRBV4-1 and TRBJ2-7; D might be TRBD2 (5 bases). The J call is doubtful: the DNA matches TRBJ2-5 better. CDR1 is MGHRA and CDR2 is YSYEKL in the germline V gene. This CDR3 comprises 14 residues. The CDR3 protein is CASSPGVSGETQYF. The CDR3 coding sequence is TGCGCCAGCAGCCCCGGGGTATCCGGGGAGACCCAGTACTTC.

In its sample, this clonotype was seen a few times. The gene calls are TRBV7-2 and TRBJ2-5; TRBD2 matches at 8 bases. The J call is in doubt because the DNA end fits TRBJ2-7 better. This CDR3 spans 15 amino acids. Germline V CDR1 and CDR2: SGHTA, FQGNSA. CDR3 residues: CASSLTSGPFYEQYF. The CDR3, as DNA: TGTGCCAGCAGCTTAACTAGCGGACCTTTTTACGAGCAGTACTTC.

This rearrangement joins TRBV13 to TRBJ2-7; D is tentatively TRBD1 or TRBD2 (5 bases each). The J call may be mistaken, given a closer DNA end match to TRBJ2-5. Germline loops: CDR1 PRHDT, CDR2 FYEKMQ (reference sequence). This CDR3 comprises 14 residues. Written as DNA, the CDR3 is TGTGCCAGCAGCTTAGGTCCGGGGACGGAGACCCAGTACTTC. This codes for CASSLGPGTETQYF.